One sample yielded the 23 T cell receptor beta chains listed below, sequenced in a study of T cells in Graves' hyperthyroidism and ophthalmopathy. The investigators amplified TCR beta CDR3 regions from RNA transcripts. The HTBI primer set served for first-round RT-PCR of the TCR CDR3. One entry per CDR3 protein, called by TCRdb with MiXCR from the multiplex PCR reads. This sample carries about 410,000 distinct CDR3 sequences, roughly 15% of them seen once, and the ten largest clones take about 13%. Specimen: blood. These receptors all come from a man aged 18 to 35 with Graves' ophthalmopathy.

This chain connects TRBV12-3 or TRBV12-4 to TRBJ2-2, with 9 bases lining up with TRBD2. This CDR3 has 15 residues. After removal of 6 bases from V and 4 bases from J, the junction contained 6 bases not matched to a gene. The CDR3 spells CASRRGGGGTGELFF. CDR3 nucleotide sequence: TGTGCCAGCAGGCGGGGGGGGGGAGGCACCGGGGAGCTGTTTTTT.

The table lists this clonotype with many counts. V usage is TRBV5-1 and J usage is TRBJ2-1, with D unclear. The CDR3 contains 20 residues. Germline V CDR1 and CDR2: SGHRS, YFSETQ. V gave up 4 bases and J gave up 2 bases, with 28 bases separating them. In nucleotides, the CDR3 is TGCGCCAGCAGCCCCGGCGCGCCAGCCGGATTAATCGCCACCTACAATGAGCAGTTCTTC. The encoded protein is CASSPGAPAGLIATYNEQFF.

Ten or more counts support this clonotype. The CDR3 loop is CASSQGALNNYGYTF. The CDR3 region has the DNA TGTGCCAGCAGCCAGGGGGCCCTGAACAACTATGGCTACACCTTC. The chain combines TRBV28 with TRBJ1-2; 8 positions match TRBD1. After removal of 6 bases from V and 2 bases from J, the junction contained 8 bases not matched to a gene. The CDR3 spans 15 residues. Germline V gene lookup returns CDR1 MDHEN and CDR2 SYDVKM.

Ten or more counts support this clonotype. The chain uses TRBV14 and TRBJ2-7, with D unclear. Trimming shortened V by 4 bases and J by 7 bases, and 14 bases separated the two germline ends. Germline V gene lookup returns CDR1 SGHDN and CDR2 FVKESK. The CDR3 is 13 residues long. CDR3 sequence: CASSLNHGREQYF. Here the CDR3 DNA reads TGTGCCAGCAGCCTAAACCATGGGCGTGAGCAGTACTTC.

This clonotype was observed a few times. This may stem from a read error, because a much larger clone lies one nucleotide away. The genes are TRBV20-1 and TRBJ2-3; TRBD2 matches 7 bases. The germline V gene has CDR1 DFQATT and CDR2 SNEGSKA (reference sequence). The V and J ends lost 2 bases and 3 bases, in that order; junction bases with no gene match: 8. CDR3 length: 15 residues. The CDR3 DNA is TGCAGTGCTAGAAAGACTGGCGGGGGTACAGATACGCAGTATTTT. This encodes CSARKTGGGTDTQYF.

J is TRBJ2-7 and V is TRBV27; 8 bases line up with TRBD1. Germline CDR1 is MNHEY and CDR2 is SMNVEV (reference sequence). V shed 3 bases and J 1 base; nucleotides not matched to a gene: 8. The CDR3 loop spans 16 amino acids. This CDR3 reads CASSLDRASLSYEQYF. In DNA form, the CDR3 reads TGTGCCAGCAGTTTGGACAGGGCCTCTTTGTCCTACGAGCAGTACTTC.

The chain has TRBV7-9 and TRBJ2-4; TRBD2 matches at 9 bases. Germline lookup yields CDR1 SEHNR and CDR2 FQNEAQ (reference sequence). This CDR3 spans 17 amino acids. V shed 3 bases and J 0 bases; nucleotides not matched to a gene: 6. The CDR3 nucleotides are TGTGCCAGCAGCTTGGGCGGGGGGGCCCCAGCCAAAAACATTCAGTACTTC. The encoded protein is CASSLGGGAPAKNIQYF.

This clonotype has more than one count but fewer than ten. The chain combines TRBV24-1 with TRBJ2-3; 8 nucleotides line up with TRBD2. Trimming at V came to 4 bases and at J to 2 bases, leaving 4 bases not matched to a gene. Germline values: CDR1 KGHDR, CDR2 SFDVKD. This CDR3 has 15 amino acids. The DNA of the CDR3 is TGTGCCACCAGTGAACGGGGGGGACTCACAGATACGCAGTATTTT. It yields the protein CATSERGGLTDTQYF.

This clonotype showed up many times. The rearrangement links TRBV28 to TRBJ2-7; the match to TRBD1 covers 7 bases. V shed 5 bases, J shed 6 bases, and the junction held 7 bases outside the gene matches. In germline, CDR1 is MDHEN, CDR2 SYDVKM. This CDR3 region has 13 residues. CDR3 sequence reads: CASSLPGQVEQYF. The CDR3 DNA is TGTGCCAGCAGTCTCCCCGGACAGGTCGAGCAGTACTTC. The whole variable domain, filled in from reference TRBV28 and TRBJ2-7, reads DVKVTQSSRYLVKRTGEKVFLECVQDMDHENMFWYRQDPGLGLRLIYFSYDVKMKEKGDIPEGYSVSREKKERFSLILESASTNQTSMYLCASSLPGQVEQYFGPGTRLTVT.

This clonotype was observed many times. The CDR3 here is CASSVVWDDYGYTF. The CDR3 coding sequence is TGTGCCAGCAGCGTAGTATGGGATGACTATGGCTACACCTTC. V is TRBV9 and J is TRBJ1-2; unclear D gene. The CDR3 is 14 residues long. The germline gives CDR1 SGDLS, CDR2 YYNGEE. Trimming pared 0 bases from V and 3 bases from J, leaving 9 bases between. Using reference TRBV9 and TRBJ1-2 for the parts outside the CDR3, the full variable domain is DSGVTQTPKHLITATGQRVTLRCSPRSGDLSVYWYQQSLDQGLQFLIQYYNGEERAKGNILERFSAQQFPDLHSELNLSSLELGDSALYFCASSVVWDDYGYTFGSGTRLTVV.

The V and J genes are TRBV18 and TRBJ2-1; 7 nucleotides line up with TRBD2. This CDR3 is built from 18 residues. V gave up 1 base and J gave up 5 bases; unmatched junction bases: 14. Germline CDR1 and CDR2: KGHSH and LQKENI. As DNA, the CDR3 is TGTGCCAGCTCACCACGCTCCCTAAGGTCTAGCGGAAACAATGAGCAGTTCTTC. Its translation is CASSPRSLRSSGNNEQFF. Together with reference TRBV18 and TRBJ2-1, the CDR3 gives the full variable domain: NAGVMQNPRHLVRRRGQEARLRCSPMKGHSHVYWYRQLPEEGLKFMVYLQKENIIDESGMPKERFSAEFPKEGPSILRIQQVVRGDSAAYFCASSPRSLRSSGNNEQFFGPGTRLTVL.

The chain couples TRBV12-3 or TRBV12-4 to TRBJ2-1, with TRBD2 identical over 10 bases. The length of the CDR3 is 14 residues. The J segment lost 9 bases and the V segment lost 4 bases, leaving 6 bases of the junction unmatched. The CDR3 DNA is TGTGCCAGCAGTTGGAGCGGGGGGGCCTCTGAGCAGTTCTTC. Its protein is CASSWSGGASEQFF.

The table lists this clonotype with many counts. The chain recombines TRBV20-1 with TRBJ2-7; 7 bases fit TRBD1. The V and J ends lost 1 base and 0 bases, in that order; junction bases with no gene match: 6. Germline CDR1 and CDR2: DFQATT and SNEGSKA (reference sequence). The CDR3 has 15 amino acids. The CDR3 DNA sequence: TGCAGTGCTAGAGGATATGGGACAGTCTCCTACGAGCAGTACTTC. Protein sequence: CSARGYGTVSYEQYF.

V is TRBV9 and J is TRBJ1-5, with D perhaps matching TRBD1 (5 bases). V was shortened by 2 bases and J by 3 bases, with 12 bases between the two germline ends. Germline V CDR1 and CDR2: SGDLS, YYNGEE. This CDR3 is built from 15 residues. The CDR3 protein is CASSVGTEDNQPQHF. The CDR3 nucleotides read TGTGCCAGCAGCGTCGGGACGGAAGACAATCAGCCCCAGCATTTT.

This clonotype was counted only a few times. CDR3 sequence (DNA): TGTGCCAGCAGGACAGGCTATAATTCACCCCTCCACTTT. It yields the protein CASRTGYNSPLHF. J is TRBJ1-6 and V is TRBV6-1; D possibly corresponds to TRBD1 (6 bases). Trimming removed 6 bases at V and 3 bases at J, with 6 bases between. The CDR3 is 13 residues long. The germline V gene has CDR1 MNHNS and CDR2 SASEGT.

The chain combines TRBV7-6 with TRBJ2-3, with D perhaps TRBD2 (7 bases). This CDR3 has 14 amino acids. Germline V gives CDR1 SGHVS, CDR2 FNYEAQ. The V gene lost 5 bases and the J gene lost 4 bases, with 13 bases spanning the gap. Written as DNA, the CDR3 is TGTGCCAGCAGCCGCACGGGGGGCGCAGATACGCAGTATTTT. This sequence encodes CASSRTGGADTQYF.

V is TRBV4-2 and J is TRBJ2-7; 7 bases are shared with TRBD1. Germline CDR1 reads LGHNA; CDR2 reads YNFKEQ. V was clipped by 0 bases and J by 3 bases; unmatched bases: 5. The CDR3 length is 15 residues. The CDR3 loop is CASSQENRGGYEQYF. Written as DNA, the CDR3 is TGTGCCAGCAGCCAAGAGAACAGGGGTGGCTACGAGCAGTACTTC.

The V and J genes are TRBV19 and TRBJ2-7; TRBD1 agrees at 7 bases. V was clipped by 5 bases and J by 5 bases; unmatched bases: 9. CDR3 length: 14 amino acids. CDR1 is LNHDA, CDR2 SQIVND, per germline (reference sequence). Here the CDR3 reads CASSPMTGSNEQYF. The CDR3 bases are TGTGCCAGTAGTCCAATGACAGGGTCGAACGAGCAGTACTTC.

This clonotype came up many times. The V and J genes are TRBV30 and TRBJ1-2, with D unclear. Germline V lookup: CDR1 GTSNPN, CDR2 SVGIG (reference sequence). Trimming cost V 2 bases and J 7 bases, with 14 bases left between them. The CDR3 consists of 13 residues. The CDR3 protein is CAWSTGVLRGYTF. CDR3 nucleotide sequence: TGTGCCTGGAGTACGGGAGTCCTTCGTGGCTACACCTTC.

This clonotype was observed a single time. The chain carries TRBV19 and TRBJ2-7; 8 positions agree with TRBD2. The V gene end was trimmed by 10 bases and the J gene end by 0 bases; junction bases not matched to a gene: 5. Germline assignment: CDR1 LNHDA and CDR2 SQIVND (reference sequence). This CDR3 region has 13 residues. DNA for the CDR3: TGTGCCACCGGGGGGGTCTACTCCTACGAGCAGTACTTC. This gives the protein CATGGVYSYEQYF.

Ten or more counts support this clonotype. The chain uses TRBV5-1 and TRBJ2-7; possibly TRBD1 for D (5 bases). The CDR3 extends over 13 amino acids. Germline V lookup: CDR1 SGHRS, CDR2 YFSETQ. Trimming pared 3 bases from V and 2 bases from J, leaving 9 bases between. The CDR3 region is CASSWKGAYEQYF. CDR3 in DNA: TGCGCCAGCAGCTGGAAAGGGGCCTACGAGCAGTACTTC. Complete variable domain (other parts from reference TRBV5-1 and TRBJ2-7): KAGVTQTPRYLIKTRGQQVTLSCSPISGHRSVSWYQQTPGQGLQFLFEYFSETQRNKGNFPGRFSGRQFSNSRSEMNVSTLELGDSALYLCASSWKGAYEQYFGPGTRLTVT.

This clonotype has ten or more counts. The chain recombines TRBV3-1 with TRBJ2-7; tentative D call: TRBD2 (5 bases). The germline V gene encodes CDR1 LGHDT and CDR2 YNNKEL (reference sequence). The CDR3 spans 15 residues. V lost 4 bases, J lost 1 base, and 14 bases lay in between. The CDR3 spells CASSPSNDQSYEQYF. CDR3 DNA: TGTGCCAGCAGCCCTAGCAACGACCAATCCTACGAGCAGTACTTC.

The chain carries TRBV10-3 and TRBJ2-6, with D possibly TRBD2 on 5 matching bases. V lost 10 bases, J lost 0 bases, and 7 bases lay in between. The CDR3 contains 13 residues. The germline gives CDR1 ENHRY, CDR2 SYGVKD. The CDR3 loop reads CATRDSGANVLTF. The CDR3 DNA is TGTGCCACCCGGGACTCTGGGGCCAACGTCCTGACTTTC.